The present entry profiles one T cell receptor (beta chain) with its context. As yet, its antigen is unknown. Every one of the patients relapsed after autologous stem cell transplantation (brentuximab vedotin exposure was variable). The study purified CD4+ T cells from thawed PBMCs using magnetic negative selection. Complete response, partial response or progressive disease made up the best responses. V lost 0 bases and J lost 2, with 15 bases in between. Per the germline V gene, CDR1 is SGHTS and CDR2 is YDEGEE. The CDR3 runs 16 residues. This entry is derived from a study of PD-1 blockade in classical Hodgkin lymphoma. Overall study results and limits: The study found complete responders had baseline diversity similar to newly diagnosed patients.

The method was immunoSEQ multiplex PCR; TCRdb's version includes in-frame clones alone and lacks a portion of them. The data hold about 27,000 clones, with 60% to 85% observed a single time. This material consisted of CD4+ T cells from blood, taken at baseline. The chain combines TRBV5-8 with TRBJ2-7; the D gene is possibly TRBD2 (6 bases). This receptor was identified in a human donor with classical Hodgkin lymphoma. This CDR3 is CASSLASGVPPYEQYF. The CDR3 DNA reads as TGTGCCAGCAGCTTGGCCTCGGGAGTCCCCCCCTACGAGCAGTACTTC.